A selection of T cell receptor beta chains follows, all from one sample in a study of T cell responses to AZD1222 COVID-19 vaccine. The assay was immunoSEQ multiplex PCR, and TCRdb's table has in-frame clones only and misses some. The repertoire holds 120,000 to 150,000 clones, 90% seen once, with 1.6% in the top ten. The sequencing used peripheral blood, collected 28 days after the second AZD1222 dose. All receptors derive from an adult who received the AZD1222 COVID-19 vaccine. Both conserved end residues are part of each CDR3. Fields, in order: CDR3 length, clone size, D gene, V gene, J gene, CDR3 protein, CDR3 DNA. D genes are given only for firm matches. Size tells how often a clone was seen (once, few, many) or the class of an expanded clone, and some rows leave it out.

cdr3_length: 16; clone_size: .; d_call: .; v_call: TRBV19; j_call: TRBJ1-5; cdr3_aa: CASSIIGSGNNQPQHF; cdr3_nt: TGTGCCAGTAGTATCATAGGGTCAGGGAACAATCAGCCCCAGCATTTT
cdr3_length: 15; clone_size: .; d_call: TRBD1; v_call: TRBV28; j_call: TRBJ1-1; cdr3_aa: CASSLNRGRSTEAFF; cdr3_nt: TGTGCCAGCAGTTTGAACAGGGGCCGCAGCACTGAAGCTTTCTTT
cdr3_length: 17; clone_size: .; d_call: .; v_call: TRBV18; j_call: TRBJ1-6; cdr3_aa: CASSPREISAHDSPLHF; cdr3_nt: TGTGCCAGCTCACCTCGGGAGATCTCAGCCCATGATTCACCCCTCCACTTT
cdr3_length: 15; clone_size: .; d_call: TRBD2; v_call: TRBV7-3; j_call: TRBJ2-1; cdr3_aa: CASSLGPGLDYEQFF; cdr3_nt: TGTGCCAGCAGCTTGGGGCCGGGACTAGACTATGAGCAGTTCTTC
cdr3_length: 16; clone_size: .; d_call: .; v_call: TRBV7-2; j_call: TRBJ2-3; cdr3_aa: CASSSSSARSTDTQYF; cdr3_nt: TGTGCCAGCAGCTCATCTTCTGCGCGTAGCACAGATACGCAGTATTTT
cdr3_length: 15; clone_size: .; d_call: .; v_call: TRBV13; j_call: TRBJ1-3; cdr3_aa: CASSVRGNSGNTIYF; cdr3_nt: TGTGCCAGCAGCGTTCGGGGTAACTCTGGAAACACCATATATTTT
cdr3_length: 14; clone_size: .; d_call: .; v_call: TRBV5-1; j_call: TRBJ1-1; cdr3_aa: CASSLTAMNTEAFF; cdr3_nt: TGCGCCAGCAGCTTGACGGCCATGAACACTGAAGCTTTCTTT
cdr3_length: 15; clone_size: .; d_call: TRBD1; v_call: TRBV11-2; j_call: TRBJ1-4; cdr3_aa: CASSTRDSPNEKLFF; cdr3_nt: TGTGCCAGCAGCACCCGGGACAGCCCTAATGAAAAACTGTTTTTT
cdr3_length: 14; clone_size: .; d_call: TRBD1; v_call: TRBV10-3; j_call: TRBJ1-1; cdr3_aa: CAIRGQGEFTGAFF; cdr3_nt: TGTGCCATCCGGGGACAGGGAGAGTTTACGGGAGCTTTCTTT
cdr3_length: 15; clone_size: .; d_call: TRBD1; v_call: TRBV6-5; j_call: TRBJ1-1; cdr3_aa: CASRRQGDMNTEAFF; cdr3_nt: TGTGCCAGCCGAAGACAGGGGGACATGAACACTGAAGCTTTCTTT
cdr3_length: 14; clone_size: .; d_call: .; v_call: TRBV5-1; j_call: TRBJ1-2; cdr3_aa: CASSGTRANYGYTF; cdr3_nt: TGCGCCAGCAGCGGGACACGCGCTAACTATGGCTACACCTTC
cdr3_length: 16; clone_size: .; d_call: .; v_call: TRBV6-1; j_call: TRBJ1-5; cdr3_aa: CASSDPTPRGNQPQHF; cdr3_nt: TGTGCCAGCAGTGACCCGACCCCGAGGGGCAATCAGCCCCAGCATTTT
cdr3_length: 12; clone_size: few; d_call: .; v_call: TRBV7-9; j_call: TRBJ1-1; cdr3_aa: CASSLPGKGAFF; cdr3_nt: TGTGCCAGCAGCTTGCCCGGGAAAGGGGCTTTCTTT
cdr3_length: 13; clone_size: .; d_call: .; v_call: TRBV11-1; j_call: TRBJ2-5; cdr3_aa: CASRETTRETQYF; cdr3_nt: TGTGCCAGCAGAGAGACGACGAGAGAGACCCAGTACTTC
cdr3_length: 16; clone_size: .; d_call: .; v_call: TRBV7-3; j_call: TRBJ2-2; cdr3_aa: CASSLKTRRDTGELFF; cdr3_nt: TGTGCCAGCAGCCTCAAGACCCGTAGGGACACCGGGGAGCTGTTTTTT
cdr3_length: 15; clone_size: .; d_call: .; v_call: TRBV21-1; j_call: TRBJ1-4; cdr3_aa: CASSNLGQVNEKLFF; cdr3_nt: TGTGCCAGCAGCAACCTTGGACAGGTGAATGAAAAACTGTTTTTT
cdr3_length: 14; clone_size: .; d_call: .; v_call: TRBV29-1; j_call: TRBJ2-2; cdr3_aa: CSGEGGAGTGELFF; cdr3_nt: TGCAGCGGGGAGGGGGGCGCTGGCACCGGGGAGCTGTTTTTT
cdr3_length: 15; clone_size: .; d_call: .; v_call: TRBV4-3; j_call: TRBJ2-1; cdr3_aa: CASSPGEDTYNEQFF; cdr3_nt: TGCGCCAGCAGCCCGGGGGAGGATACTTACAATGAGCAGTTCTTC
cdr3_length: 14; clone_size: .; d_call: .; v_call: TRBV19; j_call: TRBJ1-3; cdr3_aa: CASSIGGLGNTIYF; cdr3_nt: TGTGCCAGTAGTATAGGAGGGCTTGGAAACACCATATATTTT
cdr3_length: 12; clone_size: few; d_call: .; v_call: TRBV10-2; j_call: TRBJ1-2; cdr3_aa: CASRQTDSGYTF; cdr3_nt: TGCGCCAGCAGACAAACCGACAGTGGCTACACCTTC
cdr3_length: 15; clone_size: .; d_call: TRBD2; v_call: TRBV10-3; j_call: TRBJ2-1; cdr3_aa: CAISESWGGVNEQFF; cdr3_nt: TGTGCCATCAGTGAGTCCTGGGGGGGGGTTAATGAGCAGTTCTTC
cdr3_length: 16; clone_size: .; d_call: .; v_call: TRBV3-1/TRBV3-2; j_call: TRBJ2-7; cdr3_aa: CASSPSETLAFYEQYF; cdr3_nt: TGTGCCAGCAGCCCCTCAGAGACACTAGCTTTCTACGAGCAGTACTTC
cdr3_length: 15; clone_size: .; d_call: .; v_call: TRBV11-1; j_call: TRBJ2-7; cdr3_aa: CASSLAAGSSYEQYF; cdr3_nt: TGTGCCAGCAGCTTAGCGGCTGGGAGCTCCTACGAGCAGTACTTC
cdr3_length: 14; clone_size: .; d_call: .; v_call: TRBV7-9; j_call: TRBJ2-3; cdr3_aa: CASTTKGGTDTQYF; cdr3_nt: TGTGCCAGCACTACCAAGGGGGGCACAGATACGCAGTATTTT
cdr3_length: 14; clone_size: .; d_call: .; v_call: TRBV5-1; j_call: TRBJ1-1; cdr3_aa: CASSYGHVNTEAFF; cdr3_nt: TGCGCCAGCAGCTACGGACACGTAAACACTGAAGCTTTCTTT
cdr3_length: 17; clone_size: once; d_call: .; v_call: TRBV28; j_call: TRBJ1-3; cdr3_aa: CASSSHQGRRSGNTIYF; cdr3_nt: TGTGCCAGCAGTTCACATCAGGGAAGAAGATCTGGAAACACCATATATTTT
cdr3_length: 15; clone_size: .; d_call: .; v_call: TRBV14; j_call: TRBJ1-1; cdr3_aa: CASSQSLQGNTEAFF; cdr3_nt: TGTGCCAGCAGCCAATCCCTCCAGGGTAACACTGAAGCTTTCTTT
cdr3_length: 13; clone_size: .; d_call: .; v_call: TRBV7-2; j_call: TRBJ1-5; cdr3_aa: CASTPSSNQPQHF; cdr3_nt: TGTGCCAGCACCCCGTCGAGCAATCAGCCCCAGCATTTT
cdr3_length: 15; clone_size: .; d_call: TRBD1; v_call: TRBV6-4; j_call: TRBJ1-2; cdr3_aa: CASSPEAGGNYGYTF; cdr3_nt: TGTGCCAGCAGTCCGGAGGCAGGGGGGAACTATGGCTACACCTTC
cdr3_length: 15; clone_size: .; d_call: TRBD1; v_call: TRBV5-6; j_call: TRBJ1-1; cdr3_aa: CASSLAEGASTEAFF; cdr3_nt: TGTGCCAGCAGCTTGGCAGAGGGGGCTAGCACTGAAGCTTTCTTT
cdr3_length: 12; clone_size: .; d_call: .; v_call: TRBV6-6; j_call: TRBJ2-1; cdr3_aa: CASSYGVHEQFF; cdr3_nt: TGTGCCAGCAGTTACGGGGTGCATGAGCAGTTCTTC
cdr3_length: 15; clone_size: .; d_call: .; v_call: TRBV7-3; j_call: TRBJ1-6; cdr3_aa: CASSLDSLRNSPLHF; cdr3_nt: TGTGCCAGCAGCTTAGACAGCCTGAGAAATTCACCCCTCCACTTT
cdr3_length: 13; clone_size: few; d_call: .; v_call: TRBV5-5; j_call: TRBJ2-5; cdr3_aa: CASSAGARETQYF; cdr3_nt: TGTGCCAGCAGCGCAGGAGCTAGGGAGACCCAGTACTTC
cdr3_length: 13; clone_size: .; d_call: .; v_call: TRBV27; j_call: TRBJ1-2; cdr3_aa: CASSLGRYYGYTF; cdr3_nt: TGTGCCAGCAGTTTGGGGCGGTACTATGGCTACACCTTC
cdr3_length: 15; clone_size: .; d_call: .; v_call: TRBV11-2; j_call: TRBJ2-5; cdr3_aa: CASSRNPTSRETQYF; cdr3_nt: TGTGCCAGCAGCAGAAACCCGACTAGTCGCGAGACCCAGTACTTC
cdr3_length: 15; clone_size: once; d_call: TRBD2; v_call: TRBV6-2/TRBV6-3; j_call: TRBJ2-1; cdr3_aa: CASSYPLAGGNEQFF; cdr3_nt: TGTGCCAGCAGTTACCCGCTAGCGGGTGGGAATGAGCAGTTCTTC
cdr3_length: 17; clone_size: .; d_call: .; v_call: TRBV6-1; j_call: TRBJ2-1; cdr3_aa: CASSVPRGISSYNEQFF; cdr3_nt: TGTGCCAGCAGTGTCCCCAGAGGGATTAGCTCCTACAATGAGCAGTTCTTC
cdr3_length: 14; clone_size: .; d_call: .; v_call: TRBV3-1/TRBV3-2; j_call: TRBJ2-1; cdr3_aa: CASRPNVGSNEQFF; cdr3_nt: TGTGCCAGCAGACCGAACGTTGGCTCCAATGAGCAGTTCTTC
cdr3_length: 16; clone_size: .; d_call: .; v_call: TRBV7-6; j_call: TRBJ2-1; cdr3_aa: CASSLGGAGEYNEQFF; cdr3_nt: TGTGCCAGCAGCTTAGGGGGGGCAGGGGAGTACAATGAGCAGTTCTTC
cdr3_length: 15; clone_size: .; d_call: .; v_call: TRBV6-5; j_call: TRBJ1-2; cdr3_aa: CASKAGTGRDYGYTF; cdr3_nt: TGTGCCAGCAAAGCGGGTACGGGGCGTGACTATGGCTACACCTTC
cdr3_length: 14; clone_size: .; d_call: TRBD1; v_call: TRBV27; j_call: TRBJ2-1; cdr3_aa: CATIGQGRVNEQFF; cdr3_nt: TGTGCCACCATTGGACAGGGAAGGGTCAATGAGCAGTTCTTC
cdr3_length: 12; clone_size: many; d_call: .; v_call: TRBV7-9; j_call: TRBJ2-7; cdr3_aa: CASGGRGYEQYF; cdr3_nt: TGTGCCAGCGGCGGCAGGGGCTACGAGCAGTACTTC
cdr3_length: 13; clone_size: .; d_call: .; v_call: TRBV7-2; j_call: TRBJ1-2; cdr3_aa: CASTEPGKTDYTF; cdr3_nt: TGTGCCAGCACCGAGCCGGGCAAGACAGACTACACCTTC
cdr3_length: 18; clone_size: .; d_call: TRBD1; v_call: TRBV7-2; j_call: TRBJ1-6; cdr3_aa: CASSLMGTESSYNSPLHF; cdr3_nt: TGTGCCAGCAGCTTAATGGGGACAGAAAGCTCCTATAATTCACCCCTCCACTTT
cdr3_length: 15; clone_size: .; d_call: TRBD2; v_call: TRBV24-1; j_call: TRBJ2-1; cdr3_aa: CATGGLGTSYNEQFF; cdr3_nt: TGTGCCACCGGGGGACTAGGGACCTCCTACAATGAGCAGTTCTTC
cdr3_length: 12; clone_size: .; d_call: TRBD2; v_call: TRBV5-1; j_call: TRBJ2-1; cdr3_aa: CASSLSGIEQFF; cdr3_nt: TGCGCCAGCAGCCTTAGCGGGATCGAGCAGTTCTTC
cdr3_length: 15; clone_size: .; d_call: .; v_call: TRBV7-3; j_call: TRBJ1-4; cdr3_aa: CASSPMGGPKEKLFF; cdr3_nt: TGTGCCAGCAGCCCAATGGGAGGGCCAAAGGAAAAACTGTTTTTT
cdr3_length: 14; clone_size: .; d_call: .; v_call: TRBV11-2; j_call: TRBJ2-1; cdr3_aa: CASSLAGGRGEQFF; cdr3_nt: TGTGCCAGCAGCTTAGCTGGGGGGCGAGGTGAGCAGTTCTTC
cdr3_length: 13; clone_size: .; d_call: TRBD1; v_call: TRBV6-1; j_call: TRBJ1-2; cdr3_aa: CASRRQGNYGYTF; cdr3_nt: TGTGCCAGCAGGCGACAGGGGAACTATGGCTACACCTTC
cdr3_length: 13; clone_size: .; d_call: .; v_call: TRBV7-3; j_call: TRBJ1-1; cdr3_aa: CASSPTGNTEAFF; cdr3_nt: TGTGCCAGCAGCCCAACCGGGAACACTGAAGCTTTCTTT
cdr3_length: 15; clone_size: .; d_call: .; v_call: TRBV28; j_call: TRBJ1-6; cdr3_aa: CASSVGESYNSPLHF; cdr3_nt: TGTGCCAGCAGCGTAGGGGAATCCTATAATTCACCCCTCCACTTT